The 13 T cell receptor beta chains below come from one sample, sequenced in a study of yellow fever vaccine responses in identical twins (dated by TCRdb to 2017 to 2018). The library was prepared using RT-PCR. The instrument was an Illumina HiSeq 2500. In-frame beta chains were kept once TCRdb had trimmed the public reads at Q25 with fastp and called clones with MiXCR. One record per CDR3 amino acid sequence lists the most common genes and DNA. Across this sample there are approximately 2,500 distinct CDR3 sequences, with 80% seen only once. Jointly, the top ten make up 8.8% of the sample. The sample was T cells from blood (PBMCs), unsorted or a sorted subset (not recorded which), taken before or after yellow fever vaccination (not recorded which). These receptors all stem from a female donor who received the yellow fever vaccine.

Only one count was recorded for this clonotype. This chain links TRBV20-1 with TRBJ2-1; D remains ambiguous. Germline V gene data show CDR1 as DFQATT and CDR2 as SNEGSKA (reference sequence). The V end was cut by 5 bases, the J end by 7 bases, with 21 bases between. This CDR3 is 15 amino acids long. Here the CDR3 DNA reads TGCAGTGCTCCGAAACGACTTCCCTCTAGGAATGAGCAGTTCTTC. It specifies CSAPKRLPSRNEQFF.

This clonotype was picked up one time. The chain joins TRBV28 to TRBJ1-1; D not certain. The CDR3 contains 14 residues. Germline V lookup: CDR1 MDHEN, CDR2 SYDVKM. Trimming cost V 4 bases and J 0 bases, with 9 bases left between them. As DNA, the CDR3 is TGTGCCAGCAGTTCACCGCCCATGAACACTGAAGCTTTCTTT. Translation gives CASSSPPMNTEAFF.

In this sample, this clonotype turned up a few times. The CDR3 loop is CASSLDYRPHYGYTF. CDR3 DNA: TGTGCCAGCAGCTTGGACTACCGCCCACACTATGGCTACACCTTC. The chain is built from TRBV5-6 and TRBJ1-2; D call uncertain. The germline V and J ends were trimmed by 0 bases and 3 bases, with 12 bases remaining between them. This CDR3 is built from 15 residues. CDR1 is SGHDT and CDR2 is YYEEEE in the germline V gene.

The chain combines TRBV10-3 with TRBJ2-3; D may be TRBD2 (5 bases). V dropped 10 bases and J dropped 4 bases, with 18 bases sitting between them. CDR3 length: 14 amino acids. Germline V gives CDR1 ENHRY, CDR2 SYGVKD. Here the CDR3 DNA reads TGTGCCACCGCGGAAGGTAGTAGCGCAGATACGCAGTATTTT. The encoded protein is CATAEGSSADTQYF.

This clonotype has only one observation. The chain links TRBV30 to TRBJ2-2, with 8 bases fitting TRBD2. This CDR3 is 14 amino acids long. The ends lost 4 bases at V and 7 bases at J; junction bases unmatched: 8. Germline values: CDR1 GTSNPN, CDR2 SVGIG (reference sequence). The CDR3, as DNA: TGTGCCTGGATCGCAGCGGGAGTGATCGGGGAGCTGTTTTTT. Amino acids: CAWIAAGVIGELFF.

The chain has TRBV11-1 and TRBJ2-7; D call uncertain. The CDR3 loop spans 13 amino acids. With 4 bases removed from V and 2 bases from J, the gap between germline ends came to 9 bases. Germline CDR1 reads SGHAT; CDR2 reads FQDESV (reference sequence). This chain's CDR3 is CASSYPGTYEQYF. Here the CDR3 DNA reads TGTGCCAGCAGCTACCCAGGAACCTACGAGCAGTACTTC.

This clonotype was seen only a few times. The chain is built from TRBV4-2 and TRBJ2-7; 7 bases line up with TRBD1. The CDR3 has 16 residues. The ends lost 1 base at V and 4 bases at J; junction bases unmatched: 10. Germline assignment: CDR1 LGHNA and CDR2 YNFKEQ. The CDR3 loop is CASSQAAGQAGYEQYF. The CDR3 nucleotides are TGTGCCAGCAGCCAAGCAGCAGGACAGGCGGGTTACGAGCAGTACTTC.

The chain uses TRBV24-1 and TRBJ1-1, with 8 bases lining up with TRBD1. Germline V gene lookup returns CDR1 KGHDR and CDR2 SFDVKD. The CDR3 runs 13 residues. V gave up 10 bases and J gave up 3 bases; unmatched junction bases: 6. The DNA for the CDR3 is TGTGCCACGCGTCAGGGGGCGGACACTGAAGCTTTCTTT. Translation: CATRQGADTEAFF.

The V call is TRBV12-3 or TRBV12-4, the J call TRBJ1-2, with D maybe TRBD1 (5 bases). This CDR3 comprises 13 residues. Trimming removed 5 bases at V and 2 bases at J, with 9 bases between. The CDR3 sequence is CASSQTDNYGYTF. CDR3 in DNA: TGTGCCAGCAGTCAGACAGACAACTATGGCTACACCTTC.

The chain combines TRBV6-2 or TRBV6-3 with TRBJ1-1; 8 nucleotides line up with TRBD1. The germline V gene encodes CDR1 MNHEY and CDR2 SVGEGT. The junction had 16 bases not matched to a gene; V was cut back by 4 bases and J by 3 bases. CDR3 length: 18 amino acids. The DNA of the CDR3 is TGTGCCAGCAGTTCACTCAAGGGGGCAGGGGGCGGAGACACTGAAGCTTTCTTT. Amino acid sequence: CASSSLKGAGGGDTEAFF.

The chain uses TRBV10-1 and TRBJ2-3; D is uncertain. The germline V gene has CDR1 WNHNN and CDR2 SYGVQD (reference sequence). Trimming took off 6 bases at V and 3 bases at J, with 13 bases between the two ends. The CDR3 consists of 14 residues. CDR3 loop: CASSARVRTDTQYF. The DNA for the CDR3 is TGCGCCAGCAGCGCCCGGGTTAGAACAGATACGCAGTATTTT.

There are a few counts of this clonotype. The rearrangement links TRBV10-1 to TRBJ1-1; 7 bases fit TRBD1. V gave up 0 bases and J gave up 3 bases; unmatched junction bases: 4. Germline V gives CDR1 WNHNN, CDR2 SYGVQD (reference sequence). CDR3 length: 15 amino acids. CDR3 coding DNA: TGCGCCAGCAGTGAGTCGGCAGGGGGGGACACTGAAGCTTTCTTT. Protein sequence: CASSESAGGDTEAFF.

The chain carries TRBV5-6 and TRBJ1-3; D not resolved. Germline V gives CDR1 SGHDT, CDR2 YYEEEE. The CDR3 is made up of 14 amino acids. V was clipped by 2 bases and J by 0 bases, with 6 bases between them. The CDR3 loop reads CASSLDYSGNTIYF. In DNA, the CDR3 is TGTGCCAGCAGCTTAGACTACTCTGGAAACACCATATATTTT.